The 32 T cell receptor beta chains listed next were all sequenced from one sample in a study of cytomegalovirus exposure and HLA in healthy donors. 13 Jbeta primers and 60 Vbeta primers were used for the PCR. Sequencing used immunoSEQ multiplex PCR; TCRdb keeps in-frame clones, though not all of them. Found here are 200,000 to 250,000 clones, approximately 80% of them singletons; the top ten hold roughly 0.66%. The sequenced material came from PBMCs. These TCRs come from a boy between 2 and 10 years old in good health and CMV-seronegative.

The gene calls are TRBV7-6 and TRBJ2-3, with TRBD2 matching over 11 bases. The CDR3 extends over 14 amino acids. The V gene's germline CDR1 is SGHVS and CDR2 FNYEAQ. V gave up 7 bases and J gave up 4 bases; unmatched junction bases: 4. CDR3 amino acids: CASTLAGGSDTQYF. CDR3 sequence (DNA): TGTGCCAGCACTCTAGCGGGGGGATCAGATACGCAGTATTTT. Full variable domain (outside the CDR3, taken from reference TRBV7-6 and TRBJ2-3): GAGVSQSPRYKVTKRGQDVALRCDPISGHVSLYWYRQALGQGPEFLTYFNYEAQQDKSGLPNDRFSAERPEGSISTLTIQRTEQRDSAMYRCASTLAGGSDTQYFGPGTRLTVL.

V and J are TRBV5-6 and TRBJ2-2; 10 positions agree with TRBD1. The CDR3 has 14 residues. The germline V gene encodes CDR1 SGHDT and CDR2 YYEEEE. The V and J ends lost 4 bases and 7 bases, in that order; junction bases with no gene match: 4. The CDR3 sequence is CASSPGQGSGELFF. The CDR3 coding sequence is TGTGCCAGCAGCCCGGGACAGGGGAGCGGGGAGCTGTTTTTT.

The chain is built from TRBV2 and TRBJ2-5, with D unresolved. The J call could be wrong; TRBJ2-7 is a better fit for the DNA end. CDR1 and CDR2 (germline): SNHLY, FYNNEI. The CDR3 spans 14 residues. The CDR3 DNA reads as TGTGCCAGCAGTGAAGATCGTTCCTCCTACGAGCAGTACTTC. Translating gives CASSEDRSSYEQYF.

The CDR3 bases are TGTGCCAGCAGCTTCGGGGAGGGCACTGAAGCTTTCTTT. Encoded protein: CASSFGEGTEAFF. The genes are TRBV7-9 and TRBJ1-1; D remains unclear. The CDR3 is 13 amino acids. Trimming removed 3 bases from V and 4 bases from J, with 9 bases in between. Germline CDR1 reads SEHNR; CDR2 reads FQNEAQ (reference sequence).

This clone has more than one count but fewer than ten. The chain carries TRBV4-1 and TRBJ1-4, with 10 positions matching TRBD1. With V trimmed by 0 bases and J by 6 bases, 4 bases remained unmatched. This CDR3 region has 16 residues. CDR1 and CDR2 (germline): MGHRA, YSYEKL. The CDR3 DNA sequence: TGCGCCAGCAGCCAAGATCGAGGGACAGGGGATGAAAAACTGTTTTTT. It codes for CASSQDRGTGDEKLFF.

This clone has a handful of counts. This chain connects TRBV6-1 to TRBJ2-1; D perhaps matches TRBD2 (5 bases). This CDR3 has 11 amino acids. V was shortened by 6 bases and J by 14 bases, with 14 bases between the two germline ends. CDR1 MNHNS and CDR2 SASEGT come from the germline V gene. CDR3 bases: TGTGCCAGCAGCAAGCGGACTGGTGAGTTCTTC. This translates into CASSKRTGEFF.

This sequence joins TRBV7-6 and TRBJ2-2, with unresolved D. This CDR3 is built from 13 residues. Per germline, CDR1 SGHVS and CDR2 FNYEAQ. V dropped 4 bases and J dropped 5 bases, with 8 bases sitting between them. This chain's CDR3 is CASSSQLTGELFF. The DNA for the CDR3 is TGTGCCAGCAGCTCACAGCTTACCGGGGAGCTGTTTTTT.

In this sample, this clone turned up a few times. The gene calls are TRBV4-1 and TRBJ1-1; tentatively, D is TRBD1 (6 bases). Looked up from germline, CDR1 is MGHRA and CDR2 is YSYEKL. The CDR3 contains 13 residues. V lost 1 base and J lost 8, with 11 bases in between. The CDR3 DNA reads TGCGCCAGCAGCCAAGGCGGAACAGGGGAAGCTTTCTTT. Translation: CASSQGGTGEAFF.

The chain couples TRBV15 to TRBJ2-7; D call uncertain. The CDR3 consists of 13 residues. From germline, CDR1 is LNHNV and CDR2 YYDKDF (reference sequence). V lost 4 bases to trimming and J lost 5 bases, with 12 bases between them. The CDR3 loop reads CATSTIKSDEQYF. Written as DNA, the CDR3 is TGTGCCACCAGCACTATCAAGAGCGACGAGCAGTACTTC.

The V call is TRBV5-1, the J call TRBJ1-2, with a possible D match to TRBD1 (5 bases). The V end was cut by 4 bases, the J end by 3 bases, with 28 bases between. The CDR3 loop spans 19 amino acids. In germline, CDR1 is SGHRS, CDR2 YFSETQ. In DNA form, the CDR3 reads TGCGCCAGCAGCCTCGGGATTCGGGACTCTAAAACGCAGGACTATGGCTACACCTTC. Its translation: CASSLGIRDSKTQDYGYTF.

This clone was detected a few times. V gene TRBV13 combines with J gene TRBJ2-1, with D possibly being TRBD1 (5 bases). This CDR3 comprises 12 residues. Trimming cost V 5 bases and J 6 bases, with 8 bases left between them. Per the germline V gene, CDR1 is PRHDT and CDR2 is FYEKMQ (reference sequence). The CDR3 loop is CASSPQGNEQFF. In DNA, the CDR3 is TGTGCCAGCAGCCCGCAGGGCAATGAGCAGTTCTTC.

The genes are TRBV10-3 and TRBJ1-6; D unclear. CDR1 is ENHRY and CDR2 is SYGVKD in the germline V gene. V lost 0 bases to trimming and J lost 1 base, with 7 bases between them. The CDR3 extends over 16 amino acids. In DNA form, the CDR3 reads TGTGCCATCAGTGAGTCGAGGCGGTCCTATAATTCACCCCTCCACTTT. Its translation: CAISESRRSYNSPLHF.

This clone has more than one count but fewer than ten. The chain combines TRBV2 with TRBJ1-5, with TRBD1 matching over 9 bases. Trimming took 7 bases from V and 4 from J; bases not matched to a gene: 8. Germline CDR1 reads SNHLY; CDR2 reads FYNNEI. This CDR3 has 15 amino acids. The CDR3, as DNA: TGTGCCAGCAATGGACAGGGGTTATCAAATCAGCCCCAGCATTTT. Its translation: CASNGQGLSNQPQHF.

The V call is TRBV6-4, the J call TRBJ1-2, with 9 positions matching TRBD1. V lost 3 bases to trimming and J lost 3 bases; unmatched junction nucleotides: 2. Germline V gives CDR1 MRHNA, CDR2 SNTAGT. The CDR3 spans 14 residues. CDR3 DNA sequence: TGTGCCAGCAGTGAACGGACAGGGGACTATGGCTACACCTTC. Its protein is CASSERTGDYGYTF.

The chain recombines TRBV4-1 with TRBJ2-6; TRBD2 matches 9 bases. V gave up 0 bases and J gave up 0 bases; unmatched junction bases: 6. The CDR3 length is 19 residues. The germline V gene has CDR1 MGHRA and CDR2 YSYEKL. CDR3 region: CASSQEGAGGPSGANVLTF. The CDR3 DNA follows: TGCGCCAGCAGCCAAGAGGGGGCGGGAGGGCCCTCTGGGGCCAACGTCCTGACTTTC.

The chain employs TRBV5-5 and TRBJ1-1; 9 bases align to TRBD1. The germline V gene has CDR1 SGHKS and CDR2 YYEKEE (reference sequence). The CDR3 is made up of 16 amino acids. V lost 0 bases and J lost 1; bases outside the gene matches: 4. Here the CDR3 DNA reads TGTGCCAGCAGCTTGGGGTCGGGACAGGGGAACACTGAAGCTTTCTTT. The encoded protein is CASSLGSGQGNTEAFF.

The chain is built from TRBV6-6 and TRBJ1-1; D unresolved. Germline assignment: CDR1 MNHNY and CDR2 SVGAGI (reference sequence). CDR3 length: 13 residues. The ends were cut back, 2 bases at V and 4 bases at J, with 8 bases in the middle. The CDR3 region has the DNA TGTGCCAGCAGTTACCCGGGTACCACTGAAGCTTTCTTT. Translating it yields CASSYPGTTEAFF.

J is TRBJ2-7 and V is TRBV27; D perhaps matches TRBD2 (5 bases). This CDR3 comprises 14 residues. V was cut by 5 bases and J by 4 bases, with 15 bases left in between. Germline lookup yields CDR1 MNHEY and CDR2 SMNVEV (reference sequence). Here the CDR3 DNA reads TGTGCCAGCAGTAGAAGAGGGATTGATTACGAGCAGTACTTC. Its translation is CASSRRGIDYEQYF.

This chain joins TRBV5-1 and TRBJ2-2; D may be TRBD2 (5 bases). The V and J ends lost 2 bases and 0 bases respectively, with 8 bases between them. CDR3 length equals 15 residues. CDR1 and CDR2 from the germline V gene are SGHRS and YFSETQ. As DNA, the CDR3 is TGCGCCAGCAGCTTAGCGGCGGCGAACACCGGGGAGCTGTTTTTT. Its translation is CASSLAAANTGELFF.

The rearrangement joins TRBV5-5 to TRBJ2-7, with D possibly TRBD2 on 5 matching bases. Germline V gives CDR1 SGHKS, CDR2 YYEKEE (reference sequence). The CDR3 contains 15 residues. V was shortened by 4 bases and J by 4 bases, with 18 bases between the two germline ends. This chain's CDR3 is CASSLDLGSGYEQYF. DNA of the CDR3: TGTGCCAGCAGCCTCGATTTGGGGTCGGGATACGAGCAGTACTTC.

The V call is TRBV9, the J call TRBJ1-6, with no clear D. This CDR3 is built from 14 residues. From germline, CDR1 is SGDLS and CDR2 YYNGEE. V lost 0 bases to trimming and J lost 9 bases, with 10 bases between them. This CDR3 reads CASSVDNSFSPLHF. In DNA, the CDR3 is TGTGCCAGCAGCGTAGATAACAGTTTTTCACCCCTCCACTTT.

This clone was seen just once. CDR3 amino acids: CASSYPSGGGSSTDTQYF. Written as DNA, the CDR3 is TGTGCCAGCAGCTATCCCAGCGGGGGGGGCTCTAGCACAGATACGCAGTATTTT. This chain connects TRBV2 to TRBJ2-3, with 10 bases lining up with TRBD2. This CDR3 has 18 residues. Trimming at V came to 6 bases and at J to 0 bases, leaving 12 bases not matched to a gene. Germline values: CDR1 SNHLY, CDR2 FYNNEI.

J is TRBJ2-5 and V is TRBV5-1; 9 bases are shared with TRBD2. This CDR3 has 15 residues. Trimming cost V 0 bases and J 4 bases; bases outside gene matches: 4. Germline V gene lookup returns CDR1 SGHRS and CDR2 YFSETQ. The CDR3, as DNA: TGCGCCAGCAGCTTGGGGCTAGCGGGAACAGAGACCCAGTACTTC. This encodes CASSLGLAGTETQYF. The full variable domain, completed using reference TRBV5-1 and TRBJ2-5, is KAGVTQTPRYLIKTRGQQVTLSCSPISGHRSVSWYQQTPGQGLQFLFEYFSETQRNKGNFPGRFSGRQFSNSRSEMNVSTLELGDSALYLCASSLGLAGTETQYFGPGTRLLVL.

The chain employs TRBV7-2 and TRBJ2-3; D is perhaps TRBD2 (5 bases). The CDR3 runs to 14 residues. CDR1 SGHTA and CDR2 FQGNSA come from the germline V gene. The V and J ends lost 0 bases and 1 base respectively, with 5 bases between them. CDR3 region: CASSLAGGTDTQYF. The CDR3 DNA sequence: TGTGCCAGCAGCTTAGCGGGAGGCACAGATACGCAGTATTTT.

This clone was seen once. The chain combines TRBV11-2 with TRBJ1-4; maybe TRBD1 (5 bases). The V end lost 0 bases, the J end lost 4 bases, and 9 bases lay between the germline ends. CDR3 length: 15 residues. Germline loops: CDR1 SGHAT, CDR2 FQNNGV. The CDR3 bases are TGTGCCAGCAGCTTAGAGACAGCAAATAATGAAAAACTGTTTTTT. Its translation: CASSLETANNEKLFF.

The V call is TRBV7-2, the J call TRBJ2-7, with 8 bases identical to TRBD2. This CDR3 region has 16 residues. Germline CDR1 SGHTA, CDR2 FQGNSA. After removal of 4 bases from V and 5 bases from J, the junction contained 13 bases not matched to a gene. CDR3 coding DNA: TGTGCCAGCAGCTCTAGAAGGGGAGCGGGAGTCGACGAGCAGTACTTC. It codes for CASSSRRGAGVDEQYF.

This clone was recorded a few times. The chain carries TRBV10-3 and TRBJ1-1; D not resolved. CDR1 is ENHRY and CDR2 is SYGVKD in the germline V gene. Deletions cut 5 bases from V and 4 bases from J, with 8 bases between. This CDR3 contains 12 residues. DNA of the CDR3: TGTGCCATCAGTCAGGCTCTCACTGAAGCTTTCTTT. Its protein product is CAISQALTEAFF.

The chain carries TRBV19 and TRBJ1-2, with 11 bases aligning to TRBD1. Per the germline V gene, CDR1 is LNHDA and CDR2 is SQIVND (reference sequence). J was trimmed by 6 bases and V by 5 bases; bases with no gene match: 5. This CDR3 contains 14 residues. CDR3 protein: CASSLGQGVHGYTF. CDR3 nucleotides: TGTGCCAGTAGTTTGGGACAGGGGGTTCATGGCTACACCTTC.

Points on this clone: It is likely a read error, because the conserved phenylalanine at the end of the CDR3 is missing. This sequence joins TRBV7-9 and TRBJ2-7; D remains ambiguous. The CDR3 is 15 amino acids. CDR1 and CDR2 (germline): SEHNR, FQNEAQ (reference sequence). Trimming cost V 7 bases and J 0 bases, with 16 bases left between them. The CDR3 protein is CASISAGPSSYEQYL. As DNA, the CDR3 is TGTGCCAGCATCAGCGCCGGGCCTAGCTCCTACGAGCAGTACCTC.

This chain joins TRBV19 and TRBJ1-1, with unresolved D. V lost 2 bases to trimming and J lost 6 bases, with 7 bases between them. Germline V gene lookup returns CDR1 LNHDA and CDR2 SQIVND (reference sequence). The CDR3 runs 12 residues. CDR3 bases: TGTGCCAGTAGTATAAGAGGTGCTGAAGCTTTCTTT. Protein sequence: CASSIRGAEAFF.

In its sample, this clone was seen a few times. The chain links TRBV30 to TRBJ1-2; D remains ambiguous. The CDR3 length is 14 residues. In germline, CDR1 is GTSNPN, CDR2 SVGIG (reference sequence). The ends were cut back, 1 base at V and 4 bases at J, with 13 bases in the middle. The CDR3 DNA is TGTGCCTGGAGTGACGAGGGATGGAGCTATGGCTACACCTTC. Translation gives CAWSDEGWSYGYTF.

V is TRBV2 and J is TRBJ2-1; tentative D call: TRBD1 (6 bases). The germline CDR1 and CDR2 sequences are SNHLY and FYNNEI. Between the trimmed V and J ends, which lost 8 bases and 9 bases, there was a span of 20 bases. This CDR3 has 14 amino acids. Here the CDR3 DNA reads TGTGCCAGCGCGCACAGGGAGACGGTTAGTGAGCAGTTCTTC. This translates into CASAHRETVSEQFF.